The 8 T cell receptor beta chains given below trace back to one sample, sequenced in a study of T cells after yellow fever vaccination (dated by TCRdb to 2018 to 2020). Libraries were made using 5' RACE. The instrument given in TCRdb is Illumina HiSeq 2500. Using fastp trimming at Q25 and MiXCR clonotype assembly, TCRdb reanalyzed the public sequencing data and kept in-frame beta chains. Each record represents a unique CDR3 protein, reported with the most common genes and DNA among its rows. This sample holds tens of thousands of distinct CDR3 sequences; roughly 7.3% were observed only once. The ten largest clones take up 28% of the sample. The sample's treatment or condition label, decoded: live attenuated yellow fever vaccine strain. The input for sequencing was CD8+ T cells sorted from PBMCs, taken roughly 15 days after the first yellow fever vaccination. The receptors stem from a young man who received the YFV17D yellow fever vaccine.

This clonotype was detected ten times or more. The rearrangement joins TRBV7-9 to TRBJ2-4, with TRBD1 matching 8 bases. Germline V CDR1 and CDR2: SEHNR, FQNEAQ (reference sequence). The V gene end was trimmed by 5 bases and the J gene end by 1 base; junction bases not matched to a gene: 10. The CDR3 runs to 17 residues. This chain's CDR3 is CASSPGQGGVAKNIQYF. The CDR3 DNA reads as TGTGCCAGCAGCCCCGGACAGGGTGGGGTGGCCAAAAACATTCAGTACTTC.

This clonotype has at least ten counts. The V and J genes are TRBV5-5 and TRBJ2-5, with unresolved D. Germline lookup yields CDR1 SGHKS and CDR2 YYEKEE (reference sequence). There are 13 residues in the CDR3. V was cut by 4 bases and J by 5 bases, with 12 bases left in between. CDR3 in amino acids: CASSTPFSETQYF. The DNA of the CDR3 is TGTGCCAGCAGCACCCCCTTTTCGGAGACCCAGTACTTC.

There are many counts of this clonotype. The chain couples TRBV5-1 to TRBJ2-7; 9 bases are shared with TRBD1. This CDR3 comprises 13 residues. Trimming at V came to 1 base and at J to 7 bases, leaving 3 bases not matched to a gene. The germline V gene has CDR1 SGHRS and CDR2 YFSETQ. DNA of the CDR3: TGCGCCAGCAGCTTGACAGGGGGCGGGGAGCAGTACGTC. Protein product: CASSLTGGGEQYV.

This clonotype was detected many times. The gene calls are TRBV7-9 and TRBJ2-3; 7 bases map to TRBD1. CDR1 SEHNR and CDR2 FQNEAQ come from the germline V gene (reference sequence). This CDR3 comprises 17 residues. V shed 1 base and J 5 bases; nucleotides not matched to a gene: 12. CDR3 protein: CASSLVWGQLVGDTQYF. CDR3 coding DNA: TGTGCCAGCAGCTTAGTTTGGGGACAGCTAGTCGGAGATACGCAGTATTTT.

This clonotype was picked up many times. The CDR3 region has the DNA TGCGCCAGCAGCCAGTCGATGGGGCCCACTGAAGCTTTCTTT. This sequence encodes CASSQSMGPTEAFF. The genes are TRBV4-3 and TRBJ1-1; D might be TRBD1 (5 bases). Trimming removed 3 bases from V and 4 bases from J, with 12 bases in between. This CDR3 has 14 residues. Germline CDR1 is LGHNA and CDR2 is YSLEER.

This clonotype was detected a few times. V gene TRBV6-5 combines with J gene TRBJ2-5; possible D gene TRBD2, 6 bases. The CDR3 consists of 17 residues. Germline CDR1 is MNHEY and CDR2 is SVGAGI. V lost 4 bases and J 3 bases, leaving 21 bases between the germline ends. The CDR3: CASSLTRALGLKETQYF. The DNA for the CDR3 is TGTGCCAGCAGTTTGACTAGGGCCCTCGGCTTAAAAGAGACCCAGTACTTC.

This clonotype was picked up many times. This rearrangement joins TRBV13 to TRBJ1-3; D is perhaps TRBD1 (5 bases). The CDR3 is 18 residues long. Germline lookup yields CDR1 PRHDT and CDR2 FYEKMQ (reference sequence). Trimming removed 0 bases from V and 0 bases from J, with 15 bases in between. The DNA for the CDR3 is TGTGCCAGCAGCTTAGGCCAGGGTTTGGAATACTCTGGAAACACCATATATTTT. Translated: CASSLGQGLEYSGNTIYF.

This clonotype has more than one count but fewer than ten. The chain combines TRBV7-9 with TRBJ2-3, with a weak D call TRBD2 (5 bases). Trimming stripped 2 bases from V and 4 bases from J, with 7 bases between. The CDR3 runs to 13 residues. Germline V gene data show CDR1 as SEHNR and CDR2 as FQNEAQ (reference sequence). The CDR3 nucleotides are TGTGCCAGCAGCTTAACTAGTCCAGATACGCAGTATTTT. Protein sequence: CASSLTSPDTQYF.